These T cell receptor beta chains were read from a single sample in a study of T cell responses to AZD1222 COVID-19 vaccine. Sequenced by immunoSEQ multiplex PCR; TCRdb stores in-frame clones only, minus some. The table lists 110,000 to 150,000 clones, roughly 92% of them singletons. Sample: peripheral blood, taken on day 0 of AZD1222 vaccination. The receptors were sampled from an adult in good health. The CDR3 runs from the conserved cysteine through the conserved F or W. A D gene is named only where the DNA matches it firmly. Size is omitted from some rows. Given values are once, few, many or a class for expanded clones.

j_gene: TRBJ1-3; v_gene: TRBV3-1/TRBV3-2; d_gene: .; len: 18; abundance: few; CDR3nt: TGTGCCAGCAGCCTTTGGGGAGTTAGCTACTCTGCTGGAAACACCATATATTTT; CDR3aa: CASSLWGVSYSAGNTIYF
j_gene: TRBJ2-7; v_gene: TRBV6-5; d_gene: TRBD2; len: 14; abundance: .; CDR3nt: TGTGCCAGCAGTTATTCTAGCGGGTCTCGCGAGCAGTACTTC; CDR3aa: CASSYSSGSREQYF
j_gene: TRBJ1-6; v_gene: TRBV10-3; d_gene: TRBD1; len: 14; abundance: .; CDR3nt: TGTGCCATCAGCGACAGGGGTAGTAATTCACCCCTCCACTTT; CDR3aa: CAISDRGSNSPLHF
j_gene: TRBJ2-3; v_gene: TRBV5-4; d_gene: .; len: 13; abundance: .; CDR3nt: TGTGCCAGCAGCTTCGGGAGCACAGATACGCAGTATTTT; CDR3aa: CASSFGSTDTQYF
j_gene: TRBJ1-3; v_gene: TRBV5-1; d_gene: .; len: 16; abundance: .; CDR3nt: TGCGCCAGCAGCTTGGCCGGGGTTATATATGGAAACACCATATATTTT; CDR3aa: CASSLAGVIYGNTIYF
j_gene: TRBJ1-4; v_gene: TRBV18; d_gene: TRBD1; len: 16; abundance: .; CDR3nt: TGTGCCAGCTCCCCAAGGGACAGGGGAGGAAGCGGAAAACTGTTTTTT; CDR3aa: CASSPRDRGGSGKLFF
j_gene: TRBJ1-5; v_gene: TRBV2; d_gene: .; len: 13; abundance: .; CDR3nt: TGTGCCAGCGACCGGGGGAGCAATCAGCCCCAGCATTTT; CDR3aa: CASDRGSNQPQHF
j_gene: TRBJ1-1; v_gene: TRBV6-5; d_gene: .; len: 14; abundance: .; CDR3nt: TGTGCCAGCAGAGCGAACAGGGTGAACACTGAAGCTTTCTTT; CDR3aa: CASRANRVNTEAFF
j_gene: TRBJ2-7; v_gene: TRBV13; d_gene: .; len: 17; abundance: .; CDR3nt: TGTGCCAGCAGCTTGGCCCCACGGGTCTCCGGGGTGAAGGAGCAGTACTTC; CDR3aa: CASSLAPRVSGVKEQYF
j_gene: TRBJ2-7; v_gene: TRBV11-2; d_gene: .; len: 15; abundance: .; CDR3nt: TGTGCCAGCAGCTCAGGCCTAGCTGAGACCTACGAGCAGTACTTC; CDR3aa: CASSSGLAETYEQYF
j_gene: TRBJ2-3; v_gene: TRBV9; d_gene: .; len: 17; abundance: .; CDR3nt: TGTGCCAGCAGCTCAAGGGCCCTAGCGACGCACAGGGATACGCAGTATTTT; CDR3aa: CASSSRALATHRDTQYF
j_gene: TRBJ1-5; v_gene: TRBV5-4; d_gene: .; len: 15; abundance: .; CDR3nt: TGTGCCAGCAGCTTGGAACCAGGGAGAGGACAGCCCCAGCATTTT; CDR3aa: CASSLEPGRGQPQHF
j_gene: TRBJ2-3; v_gene: TRBV29-1; d_gene: .; len: 14; abundance: .; CDR3nt: TGCAGCGTTGGCGGGGCGGCTAGCACAGATACGCAGTATTTT; CDR3aa: CSVGGAASTDTQYF
j_gene: TRBJ2-1; v_gene: TRBV5-1; d_gene: .; len: 16; abundance: .; CDR3nt: TGCGCCAGCAGCTTGGCGGGCCACGGGGGATACAATGAGCAGTTCTTC; CDR3aa: CASSLAGHGGYNEQFF
j_gene: TRBJ2-1; v_gene: TRBV7-9; d_gene: TRBD2; len: 17; abundance: once; CDR3nt: TGTGCCAGCATCCAGAGGACTAGCGGGAGCGTGCTCGGTGAGCAGTTCTTC; CDR3aa: CASIQRTSGSVLGEQFF
j_gene: TRBJ2-7; v_gene: TRBV27; d_gene: TRBD1; len: 16; abundance: .; CDR3nt: TGTGCCAGCAGCTCCTCCGCCGGGACAGTAACCTACGAGCAGTACTTC; CDR3aa: CASSSSAGTVTYEQYF
j_gene: TRBJ2-7; v_gene: TRBV3-1/TRBV3-2; d_gene: TRBD2; len: 14; abundance: .; CDR3nt: TGTGCCAGCAGGCTTAGCGGGAGACCCTACGAGCAGTACTTC; CDR3aa: CASRLSGRPYEQYF
j_gene: TRBJ2-1; v_gene: TRBV19; d_gene: TRBD2; len: 15; abundance: .; CDR3nt: TGTGCCAGTAGTACCACTAGCGGGGGGAGATATGAGCAGTTCTTC; CDR3aa: CASSTTSGGRYEQFF
j_gene: TRBJ2-1; v_gene: TRBV30; d_gene: .; len: 12; abundance: .; CDR3nt: TGTGCCTGGAGTACGGGCTACAATGAGCAGTTCTTC; CDR3aa: CAWSTGYNEQFF
j_gene: TRBJ1-1; v_gene: TRBV7-8; d_gene: .; len: 14; abundance: .; CDR3nt: TGTGCCAGCAGCTTAGAGGGCCCGAACACTGAAGCTTTCTTT; CDR3aa: CASSLEGPNTEAFF
j_gene: TRBJ2-3; v_gene: TRBV11-3; d_gene: TRBD1; len: 15; abundance: .; CDR3nt: TGTGCCAGCAGCTTAGGGCAGGGGGCAACAGATACGCAGTATTTT; CDR3aa: CASSLGQGATDTQYF
j_gene: TRBJ1-4; v_gene: TRBV5-6; d_gene: TRBD1; len: 15; abundance: .; CDR3nt: TGTGCCAGCAGCCCCGGCGCAGGGGGAAGTGAAAAACTGTTTTTT; CDR3aa: CASSPGAGGSEKLFF
j_gene: TRBJ1-3; v_gene: TRBV11-2; d_gene: TRBD1; len: 16; abundance: .; CDR3nt: TGTGCCAGCAGCTTTACAGGGGCACGTTTTGGAAACACCATATATTTT; CDR3aa: CASSFTGARFGNTIYF
j_gene: TRBJ2-7; v_gene: TRBV4-1; d_gene: TRBD2; len: 22; abundance: .; CDR3nt: TGCGCCAGCAGCCAATTCGCCCGCCAGCTAGCGGGAGGGCGGATTAATAACGACGAGCAGTACTTC; CDR3aa: CASSQFARQLAGGRINNDEQYF
j_gene: TRBJ2-2; v_gene: TRBV28; d_gene: .; len: 13; abundance: .; CDR3nt: TGTGCCAGCCAGGACGAGGGGTCCGGGGAGCTGTTTTTT; CDR3aa: CASQDEGSGELFF
j_gene: TRBJ1-5; v_gene: TRBV10-1; d_gene: TRBD1; len: 12; abundance: .; CDR3nt: TGCGCCAGCGTCAGGGGGAAGGGGCCCCAGCATTTT; CDR3aa: CASVRGKGPQHF
j_gene: TRBJ2-7; v_gene: TRBV2; d_gene: .; len: 12; abundance: few; CDR3nt: TGTGCCAGCAGTTACCCCTCCTACGAGCAGTACTTC; CDR3aa: CASSYPSYEQYF
j_gene: TRBJ2-7; v_gene: TRBV2; d_gene: TRBD2; len: 18; abundance: .; CDR3nt: TGTGCCAGCACGAAAGGAGGGGGACTAGCGGGAGGGCTCTACGAGCAGTACTTC; CDR3aa: CASTKGGGLAGGLYEQYF
j_gene: TRBJ2-2; v_gene: TRBV9; d_gene: .; len: 15; abundance: .; CDR3nt: TGTGCCAGCAGCGTAATAGCGACCAACACCGGGGAGCTGTTTTTT; CDR3aa: CASSVIATNTGELFF